The 27 T cell receptor beta chains presented below share a single source sample, sequenced in a study of blood T cell repertoires in COVID-19. Repertoires were generated with immunoSEQ multiplex PCR, while TCRdb's copy carries only in-frame clones and drops some. The sample records about 110,000 clones, about 82% being singletons. Sequenced material: peripheral blood. The receptors come from a man older than 75 with COVID-19, enrolled during active disease.

This chain joins TRBV13 and TRBJ1-1; D unresolved. Between the trimmed V and J ends, which lost 5 bases and 2 bases, there was a span of 12 bases. Per germline, CDR1 PRHDT and CDR2 FYEKMQ (reference sequence). This CDR3 is built from 14 residues. The CDR3 sequence is CASSRGRPNTEAFF. CDR3 coding DNA: TGTGCCAGCAGCCGAGGGAGACCAAACACTGAAGCTTTCTTT.

J is TRBJ1-1 and V is TRBV18, with D possibly matching TRBD1 (6 bases). V was clipped by 6 bases and J by 0 bases, with 14 bases between them. Per germline, CDR1 KGHSH and CDR2 LQKENI. The CDR3 extends over 15 amino acids. CDR3: CASSARQAMNTEAFF. DNA for the CDR3: TGTGCCAGCTCGGCAAGACAGGCCATGAACACTGAAGCTTTCTTT.

The chain recombines TRBV27 with TRBJ2-3; D remains unclear. Germline V gene data show CDR1 as MNHEY and CDR2 as SMNVEV (reference sequence). V lost 3 bases, J lost 5 bases, and 12 bases lay in between. This CDR3 spans 14 amino acids. The CDR3 bases are TGTGCCAGCAGTTTGGGCGTTCCTGGAGATACGCAGTATTTT. Translated: CASSLGVPGDTQYF.

This clone was detected once. This rearrangement joins TRBV6-1 to TRBJ2-1; 10 bases match TRBD2. V gave up 8 bases and J gave up 4 bases; unmatched junction bases: 2. Germline-derived CDR1 and CDR2 are MNHNS and SASEGT. The CDR3 contains 13 residues. The CDR3 DNA reads TGTGCCAGCGGACTAGCGGCTTACAATGAGCAGTTCTTC. Its translation is CASGLAAYNEQFF.

The chain uses TRBV19 and TRBJ2-3; D is possibly TRBD1 (5 bases). Germline lookup yields CDR1 LNHDA and CDR2 SQIVND (reference sequence). This CDR3 region has 16 residues. V lost 0 bases, J lost 4 bases, and 14 bases lay in between. CDR3 bases: TGTGCCAGTAGTATAGATCTTCTCAGGGTTGCAGATACGCAGTATTTT. Translation: CASSIDLLRVADTQYF. The full variable domain, in which reference TRBV19 and TRBJ2-3 provide the parts outside the CDR3, is DGGITQSPKYLFRKEGQNVTLSCEQNLNHDAMYWYRQDPGQGLRLIYYSQIVNDFQKGDIAEGYSVSREKKESFPLTVTSAQKNPTAFYLCASSIDLLRVADTQYFGPGTRLTVL.

A single count supports this clone. The CDR3 DNA reads TGTGCCTCAAGGCCAGGGGGTAGCAATCAGCCCCAGCATTTT. It encodes CASRPGGSNQPQHF. The chain has TRBV2 and TRBJ1-5, with 7 positions matching TRBD1. The CDR3 is made up of 14 amino acids. The germline V gene encodes CDR1 SNHLY and CDR2 FYNNEI. J was trimmed by 0 bases and V by 11 bases; bases with no gene match: 7.

The CDR3 protein is CASSQGGVRGGKLFF. CDR3 in DNA: TGTGCCAGCAGCCAAGGGGGGGTTAGAGGCGGAAAACTGTTTTTT. The V and J genes are TRBV14 and TRBJ1-4; D perhaps matches TRBD1 (5 bases). Germline CDR1 SGHDN, CDR2 FVKESK. This CDR3 region has 15 residues. Trimming took off 1 base at V and 10 bases at J, with 16 bases between the two ends.

The chain uses TRBV20-1 and TRBJ1-2; D is perhaps TRBD1 (5 bases). Germline V gives CDR1 DFQATT, CDR2 SNEGSKA (reference sequence). Trimming removed 3 bases at V and 3 bases at J, with 11 bases between. CDR3 length: 13 amino acids. CDR3 nucleotide sequence: TGCAGTGCTAGTAGACAGAAATACTATGGCTACACCTTC. It codes for CSASRQKYYGYTF.

This chain joins TRBV28 and TRBJ2-5; perhaps TRBD1 as D (6 bases). CDR3 size: 13 residues. Trimming left V 8 bases short and J 1 base short, with 11 bases between. Germline V gene lookup returns CDR1 MDHEN and CDR2 SYDVKM. The CDR3 loop reads CASWAGAQETQYF. As DNA, the CDR3 is TGTGCCAGCTGGGCAGGGGCCCAAGAGACCCAGTACTTC.

The V and J genes are TRBV3-1 (or the pseudogene TRBV3-2) and TRBJ1-6, with a weak D call TRBD1 (5 bases). The CDR3 consists of 15 residues. Deletions cut 4 bases from V and 2 bases from J, with 9 bases between. Germline V lookup: CDR1 LGHDT, CDR2 YNNKEL (reference sequence). The CDR3 spells CASSPGTAYNSPLHF. CDR3 DNA sequence: TGTGCCAGCAGCCCCGGGACTGCCTATAATTCACCCCTCCACTTT.

This rearrangement joins TRBV5-6 to TRBJ2-5; no reliable D call. The V gene lost 0 bases and the J gene lost 3 bases, with 3 bases spanning the gap. The CDR3 contains 12 residues. The germline V gene has CDR1 SGHDT and CDR2 YYEEEE. The CDR3: CASSLAEETQYF. The CDR3 nucleotides read TGTGCCAGCAGCTTGGCCGAAGAGACCCAGTACTTC. Based on the CDR3 plus reference TRBV5-6 and TRBJ2-5, the full variable domain is DAGVTQSPTHLIKTRGQQVTLRCSPKSGHDTVSWYQQALGQGPQFIFQYYEEEERQRGNFPDRFSGHQFPNYSSELNVNALLLGDSALYLCASSLAEETQYFGPGTRLLVL.

The V gene is TRBV29-1, the J gene TRBJ2-5, with D unresolved. Germline V lookup: CDR1 SQVTM, CDR2 ANQGSEA. This CDR3 contains 11 residues. The V gene lost 1 base and the J gene lost 11 bases, with 11 bases spanning the gap. The CDR3 region has the DNA TGCAGCGTTGAAGGGGCCCTCGGTCAGTACTTC. Translating gives CSVEGALGQYF.

CDR3 loop: CASSFTGTGIGPSGNTIYF. Written as DNA, the CDR3 is TGTGCCAGCAGTTTCACCGGGACAGGGATAGGCCCCTCTGGAAACACCATATATTTT. V gene TRBV28 combines with J gene TRBJ1-3; 9 bases match TRBD1. The CDR3 length is 19 residues. Trimming removed 3 bases from V and 0 bases from J; junction bases left unmatched: 12. The germline V gene encodes CDR1 MDHEN and CDR2 SYDVKM.

The chain has TRBV27 and TRBJ2-2; D may be TRBD1 (7 bases). CDR3 size: 16 residues. In germline, CDR1 is MNHEY, CDR2 SMNVEV (reference sequence). The V end lost 5 bases, the J end lost 1 base, and 14 bases lay between the germline ends. The CDR3, as DNA: TGTGCCAGCAGTCCCAGACAGGGAGGGAACACCGGGGAGCTGTTTTTT. Its translation: CASSPRQGGNTGELFF.

This clone was seen only a few times. The V call is TRBV19, the J call TRBJ1-1; no firm D call. V was shortened by 5 bases and J by 1 base, with 8 bases between the two germline ends. The CDR3 has 13 amino acids. Germline V gives CDR1 LNHDA, CDR2 SQIVND (reference sequence). CDR3 bases: TGTGCCAGTAGTTACGGGGAGAACACTGAAGCTTTCTTT. This codes for CASSYGENTEAFF.

To note about this clone: The same CDR3 also results from other DNA sequences found in this sample. V is TRBV7-2 and J is TRBJ1-1; D is unresolved. This CDR3 is 13 amino acids long. Germline lookup yields CDR1 SGHTA and CDR2 FQGNSA. The V and J ends lost 1 base and 2 bases respectively, with 5 bases between them. The DNA for the CDR3 is TGTGCCAGCAGCTTAGACAGTAACACTGAAGCTTTCTTT. Translated, it gives CASSLDSNTEAFF. Full variable domain (rest looked up from reference TRBV7-2 and TRBJ1-1): GAGVSQSPSNKVTEKGKDVELRCDPISGHTALYWYRQSLGQGLEFLIYFQGNSAPDKSGLPSDRFSAERTGGSVSTLTIQRTQQEDSAVYLCASSLDSNTEAFFGQGTRLTVV.

The genes are TRBV5-1 and TRBJ1-4; D remains unclear. Germline-derived CDR1 and CDR2 are SGHRS and YFSETQ. The V end was cut by 0 bases, the J end by 5 bases, with 5 bases between. This CDR3 is 13 amino acids long. CDR3 DNA: TGCGCCAGCAGCTTGGAAGAGAATGAAAAACTGTTTTTT. It encodes CASSLEENEKLFF. Full variable domain (missing parts from reference TRBV5-1 and TRBJ1-4): KAGVTQTPRYLIKTRGQQVTLSCSPISGHRSVSWYQQTPGQGLQFLFEYFSETQRNKGNFPGRFSGRQFSNSRSEMNVSTLELGDSALYLCASSLEENEKLFFGSGTQLSVL.

J is TRBJ2-7 and V is TRBV13; 10 bases are a match to TRBD2. J was trimmed by 1 base and V by 2 bases; bases with no gene match: 11. The germline gives CDR1 PRHDT, CDR2 FYEKMQ (reference sequence). The CDR3 spans 18 residues. This chain's CDR3 is CASSLTPGLAVPSYEQYF. The DNA of the CDR3 is TGTGCCAGCAGCTTAACCCCAGGACTAGCGGTGCCGTCCTACGAGCAGTACTTC.

The chain recombines TRBV25-1 with TRBJ2-2, with TRBD2 matching 8 bases. The germline V gene encodes CDR1 MGHDK and CDR2 SYGVNS. This CDR3 spans 14 amino acids. J lost 6 bases, V lost 4 bases, and 4 bases had no gene match. The CDR3 nucleotides read TGTGCCAGCAGTGTTTCCGGGGGGGCCGGGGAGCTGTTTTTT. Translation gives CASSVSGGAGELFF.

The chain carries TRBV28 and TRBJ1-4; D is perhaps TRBD1 (5 bases). The CDR3 runs 12 residues. Germline CDR1 is MDHEN and CDR2 is SYDVKM. This chain's CDR3 is CGTTDPNEKLFF. The CDR3 bases are TGTGGGACGACAGACCCTAATGAAAAACTGTTTTTT.

The chain links TRBV2 to TRBJ1-6, with unresolved D. The CDR3 totals 16 residues. From germline, CDR1 is SNHLY and CDR2 FYNNEI. V lost 1 base and J lost 0, with 7 bases in between. The CDR3 DNA reads as TGTGCCAGCAGTGAAGAGGAGAGCTCCTATAATTCACCCCTCCACTTT. Its translation is CASSEEESSYNSPLHF. The entire variable domain, with the rest obtained from reference TRBV2 and TRBJ1-6, is as follows: EPEVTQTPSHQVTQMGQEVILRCVPISNHLYFYWYRQILGQKVEFLVSFYNNEISEKSEIFDDQFSVERPDGSNFTLKIRSTKLEDSAMYFCASSEEESSYNSPLHFGNGTRLTVT.

The CDR3 reads CASSQDSGHNQPQHF. Here the CDR3 DNA reads TGCGCCAGCAGCCAGGATAGCGGCCACAATCAGCCCCAGCATTTT. The V and J genes are TRBV5-1 and TRBJ1-5; the D is unclear. CDR1 is SGHRS and CDR2 is YFSETQ in the germline V gene. V lost 4 bases, J lost 3 bases, and 14 bases lay in between. The CDR3 has 15 residues.

This clone was counted once. The genes are TRBV13 and TRBJ2-1, with 7 nucleotides matching TRBD1. Per the germline V gene, CDR1 is PRHDT and CDR2 is FYEKMQ (reference sequence). With V trimmed by 5 bases and J by 12 bases, 10 bases remained unmatched. This CDR3 contains 13 residues. CDR3 sequence (DNA): TGTGCCAGCAGCAACACTAGGAGGACAGGGCAGTTCTTC. Translation gives CASSNTRRTGQFF.

The chain has TRBV4-2 and TRBJ2-7, with 9 bases lining up with TRBD2. CDR3 length: 16 amino acids. V trimming: 1 base; J trimming: 3 bases; junction bases outside the gene matches: 7. The germline CDR1 and CDR2 sequences are LGHNA and YNFKEQ. The CDR3 coding sequence is TGTGCCAGCAGCCAAGCCTCACTAGCGGGTCACTACGAGCAGTACTTC. The encoded protein is CASSQASLAGHYEQYF.

A few counts support this clone. The genes are TRBV29-1 and TRBJ2-3; the D gene is possibly TRBD2 (6 bases). Deletions cut 3 bases from V and 4 bases from J, with 11 bases between. Germline lookup yields CDR1 SQVTM and CDR2 ANQGSEA. There are 13 residues in the CDR3. CDR3 in amino acids: CSVDRGDSDTQYF. CDR3 nucleotide sequence: TGCAGCGTTGACCGCGGGGACTCAGATACGCAGTATTTT.

This chain joins TRBV21-1 and TRBJ2-1; TRBD1, as called in the table, went unchecked against the DNA. TRBV21-1 constitutes a pseudogene. The CDR3 has 17 amino acids. This CDR3 reads CASSRQGLWSSYNEQFF. The CDR3 nucleotides are TGTGCCAGCAGCAGACAGGGGCTGTGGTCCTCCTACAATGAGCAGTTCTTC.

The genes are TRBV7-2 and TRBJ1-2; 9 nucleotides line up with TRBD1. V shed 5 bases and J 2 bases; nucleotides not matched to a gene: 6. The germline V gene has CDR1 SGHTA and CDR2 FQGNSA. The CDR3 covers 15 residues. CDR3 protein: CASSQTGTGNYGYTF. CDR3 in DNA: TGTGCCAGCAGCCAAACCGGGACAGGGAACTATGGCTACACCTTC. Complete variable domain (other parts from reference TRBV7-2 and TRBJ1-2): GAGVSQSPSNKVTEKGKDVELRCDPISGHTALYWYRQSLGQGLEFLIYFQGNSAPDKSGLPSDRFSAERTGGSVSTLTIQRTQQEDSAVYLCASSQTGTGNYGYTFGSGTRLTVV.